This TCR beta chain was obtained from a study of response to subunit inactivated influenza vaccine (dated by TCRdb to about 2018). Regarding the study in general: Deep quantitative T cell receptor repertoire profiling was used in the study to track responses to a trivalent subunit inactivated influenza vaccine.

Receptor amplification or capture employed RT-PCR. Sequencer: Illumina HiSeq 2500. TCRdb applied fastp at Q25 and MiXCR to the public reads, then kept only in-frame beta chains. Identical CDR3 protein sequences are pooled into one entry, listed with their most common genes and DNA. Within this sample are approximately 700,000 distinct CDR3 sequences, with less than 20% of them counted one time only. Under 14% of the sample is taken by the ten largest. Beyond this particular receptor, the publication reports: The authors suggested that each seasonal influenza vaccination may recruit only a limited number of new T cells.

Points on this clonotype: Its antigen has not been determined. Base-call qualities are not available, and no considerably larger clone is one nucleotide away.

The source material was PBMCs from blood, sampled 11 to 12 days after vaccination. This TCR derives from a man in his fifties or sixties who received an inactivated influenza vaccine. Donor details come from another sample of the same person, matched by shared clones.

The DNA sequence reads TGTGCCAGCAGCTTGTGGACAATCGGCAATCAGCCCCAGCATTTT. Its coded protein is CASSLWTIGNQPQHF. The V gene is TRBV5-6 and the J gene is TRBJ1-5; D gene: possibly TRBD1, on 5 matching bases. As encoded in the germline V gene, CDR1 is SGHDT while CDR2 is YYEEEE. From cysteine to phenylalanine, the CDR3 is 15 amino acids long. Only the CDR3 part of the read is kept: 45 bases, read in frame from the first base. Trimming removed 1 base from V and 2 bases from J, leaving 10 bases between the germline ends.